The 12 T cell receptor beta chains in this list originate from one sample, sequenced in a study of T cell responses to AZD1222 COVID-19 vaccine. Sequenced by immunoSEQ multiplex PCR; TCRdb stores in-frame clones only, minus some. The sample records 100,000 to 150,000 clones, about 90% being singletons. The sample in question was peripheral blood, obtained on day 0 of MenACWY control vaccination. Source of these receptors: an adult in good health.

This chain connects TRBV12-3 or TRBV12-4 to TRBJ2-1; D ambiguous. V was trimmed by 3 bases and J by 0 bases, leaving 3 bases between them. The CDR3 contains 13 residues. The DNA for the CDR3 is TGTGCCAGCAGTTTGGACTCCTACAATGAGCAGTTCTTC. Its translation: CASSLDSYNEQFF.

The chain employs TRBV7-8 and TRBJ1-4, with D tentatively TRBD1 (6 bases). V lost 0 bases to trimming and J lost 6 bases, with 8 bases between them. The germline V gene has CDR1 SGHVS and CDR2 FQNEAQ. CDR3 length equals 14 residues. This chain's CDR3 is CASSLAQGYEKLFF. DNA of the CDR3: TGTGCCAGCAGCTTAGCACAGGGTTATGAAAAACTGTTTTTT.

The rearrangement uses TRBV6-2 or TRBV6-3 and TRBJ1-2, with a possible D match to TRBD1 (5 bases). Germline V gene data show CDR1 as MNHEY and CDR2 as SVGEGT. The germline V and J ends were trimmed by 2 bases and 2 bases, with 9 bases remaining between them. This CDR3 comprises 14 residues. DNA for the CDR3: TGTGCCAGCAGTTACGGGGCGAACAACTATGGCTACACCTTC. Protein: CASSYGANNYGYTF.

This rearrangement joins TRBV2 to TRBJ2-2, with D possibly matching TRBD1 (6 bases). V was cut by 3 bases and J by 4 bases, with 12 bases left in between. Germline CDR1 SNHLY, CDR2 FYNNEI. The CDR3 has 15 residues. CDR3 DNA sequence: TGTGCCAGCAGTGATCAGGGGTCTGTCACCGGGGAGCTGTTTTTT. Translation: CASSDQGSVTGELFF.

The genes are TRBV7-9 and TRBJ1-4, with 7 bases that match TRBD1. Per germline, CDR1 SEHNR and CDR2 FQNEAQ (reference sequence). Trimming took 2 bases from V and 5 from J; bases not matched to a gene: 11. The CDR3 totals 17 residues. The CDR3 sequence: CASSLSIIRQGNEKLFF. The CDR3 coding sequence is TGTGCCAGCAGCTTATCCATAATTAGACAGGGAAATGAAAAACTGTTTTTT.

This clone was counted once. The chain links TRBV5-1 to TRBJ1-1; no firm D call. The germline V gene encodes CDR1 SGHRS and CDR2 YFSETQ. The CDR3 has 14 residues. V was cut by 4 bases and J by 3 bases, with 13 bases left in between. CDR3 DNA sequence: TGCGCCAGCAGCCCGCCTAAACCGGACACTGAAGCTTTCTTT. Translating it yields CASSPPKPDTEAFF.

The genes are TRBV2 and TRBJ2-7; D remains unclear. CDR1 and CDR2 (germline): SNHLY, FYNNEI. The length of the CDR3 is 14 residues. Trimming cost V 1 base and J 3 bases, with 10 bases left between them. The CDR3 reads CASSEEALGYEQYF. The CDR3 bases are TGTGCCAGCAGTGAAGAAGCCCTTGGCTACGAGCAGTACTTC.

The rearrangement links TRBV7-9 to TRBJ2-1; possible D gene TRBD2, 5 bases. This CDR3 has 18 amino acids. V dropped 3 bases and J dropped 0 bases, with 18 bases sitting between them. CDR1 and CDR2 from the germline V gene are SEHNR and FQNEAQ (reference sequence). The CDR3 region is CASSLGWSGSSSYNEQFF. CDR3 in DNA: TGTGCCAGCAGCTTGGGGTGGTCGGGGAGTAGCTCCTACAATGAGCAGTTCTTC.

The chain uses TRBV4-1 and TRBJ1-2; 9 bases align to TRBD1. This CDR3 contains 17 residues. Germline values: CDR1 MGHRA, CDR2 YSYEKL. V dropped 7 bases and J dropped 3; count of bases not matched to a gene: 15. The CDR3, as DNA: TGCGCCAGCACATCCCCGGACAGGGGTTCGACTCACTATGGCTACACCTTC. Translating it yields CASTSPDRGSTHYGYTF.

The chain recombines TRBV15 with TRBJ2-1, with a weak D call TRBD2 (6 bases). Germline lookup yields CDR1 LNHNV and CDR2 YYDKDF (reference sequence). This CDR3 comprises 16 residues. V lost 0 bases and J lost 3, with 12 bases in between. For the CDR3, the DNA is TGTGCCACCAGCAGAGATCCGTACGGGGGCTACAATGAGCAGTTCTTC. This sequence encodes CATSRDPYGGYNEQFF.

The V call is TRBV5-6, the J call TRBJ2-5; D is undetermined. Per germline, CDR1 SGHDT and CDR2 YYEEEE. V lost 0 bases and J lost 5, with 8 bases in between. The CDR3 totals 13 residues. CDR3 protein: CASSLAAGETQYF. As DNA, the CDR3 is TGTGCCAGCAGCTTGGCGGCTGGGGAGACCCAGTACTTC.

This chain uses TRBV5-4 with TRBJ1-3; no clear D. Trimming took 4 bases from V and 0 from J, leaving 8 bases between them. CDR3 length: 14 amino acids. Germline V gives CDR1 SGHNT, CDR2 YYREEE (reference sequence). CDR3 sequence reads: CASSELSSGNTIYF. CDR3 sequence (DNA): TGTGCCAGCAGCGAACTTAGCTCTGGAAACACCATATATTTT.